This TCR beta chain was recorded in a study of blood T cells in healthy people across ages. V shed 0 bases, J shed 1 base, and the junction held 10 bases outside the gene matches. The CDR3 consists of 18 residues. Germline V gene sequence: CDR1 SGHRS, CDR2 YFSETQ. This clonotype turned up a few times. The authors ran a second PCR of about 7 to 11 cycles using a sample-barcoded 5' primer and a J-beta primer mix. TCRdb independently ran MiXCR on the 5' RACE reads; one entry per CDR3 protein. The sample comprises 900,000 to 950,000 distinct CDR3 sequences, just under 30% of which are singletons, and about 10% rests with the top ten. This sample was shared with a second study, whose subject was T cells of mothers and their children.

Sequenced: blood. This receptor was taken from a woman between 40 and 50 years old in good health. V usage is TRBV5-1 and J usage is TRBJ1-2; 9 positions match TRBD1. The CDR3 reads CASSLGGGTGGRNYGYTF. CDR3 sequence (DNA): TGCGCCAGCAGCTTGGGCGGGGGAACAGGGGGCCGTAACTATGGCTACACCTTC.